This is a list of T cell receptor beta chains from one sample in a study of blood T cells in healthy people across ages. TCRdb independently ran MiXCR on the 5' RACE reads; one entry per CDR3 protein. This table has about 780,000 distinct CDR3 sequences, roughly 25% appearing once. A further study also used this sample, focusing on T cells of mothers and their children.

Sequenced input: blood. The receptors shown here come from a boy younger than 18 in good health. Both conserved end residues are part of each CDR3. The D gene is left open where the match is weak. Clone size appears in some rows only: once, few, many, or a class for an expanded clone.

size: few
J: TRBJ1-1
V: TRBV7-2
D: NA
CDR3: CASSLGVYENTEAFF
DNA: TGTGCCAGCAGCTTAGGGGTGTATGAGAACACTGAAGCTTTCTTT

size: NA
J: TRBJ1-6
V: TRBV9
D: NA
CDR3: CASSARGSSYNSPPHF
DNA: TGTGCCAGCAGCGCGAGAGGGAGCTCCTATAATTCACCCCCCCACTTT

size: few
J: TRBJ2-4
V: TRBV2
D: NA
CDR3: CASSPRGRAVNIQYF
DNA: TGTGCCAGCAGTCCGAGGGGAAGGGCCGTAAACATTCAGTACTTC

size: NA
J: TRBJ2-5
V: TRBV5-1
D: TRBD2
CDR3: CASSFQRDRLETQYF
DNA: TGCGCCAGCAGCTTCCAGCGGGACCGCCTGGAGACCCAGTACTTC

size: few
J: TRBJ2-7
V: TRBV5-6
D: NA
CDR3: CASSYGVDSYEQYF
DNA: TGTGCCAGCAGCTACGGAGTTGACTCCTACGAGCAGTACTTC

size: NA
J: TRBJ2-1
V: TRBV20-1
D: NA
CDR3: CSARDGQSSYNEQFF
DNA: TGCAGTGCTAGAGATGGACAGAGCTCCTACAATGAGCAGTTCTTC

size: NA
J: TRBJ1-1
V: TRBV7-9
D: NA
CDR3: CASSLRQGAPNTEAFF
DNA: TGTGCCAGCAGCTTAAGGCAGGGCGCCCCGAACACTGAAGCTTTCTTT

size: NA
J: TRBJ2-5
V: TRBV27
D: NA
CDR3: CASSLLGRNRGTQYF
DNA: TGTGCCAGCAGTTTATTGGGTCGGAATCGGGGGACCCAGTACTTC

size: few
J: TRBJ2-5
V: TRBV12-3/TRBV12-4
D: TRBD2
CDR3: CASSLGTSGDSGETQYF
DNA: TGTGCCAGCAGTTTAGGGACTAGCGGGGACTCGGGGGAGACCCAGTACTTC

size: NA
J: TRBJ2-7
V: TRBV7-3
D: NA
CDR3: CASSLTYGYEQYF
DNA: TGTGCCAGCAGCTTAACGTACGGCTACGAGCAGTACTTC

size: NA
J: TRBJ2-5
V: TRBV5-1
D: TRBD1
CDR3: CASSLMDREDGQYF
DNA: TGCGCCAGCAGCTTGATGGACAGGGAAGATGGACAGTACTTC

size: few
J: TRBJ2-4
V: TRBV28
D: TRBD1
CDR3: CASSWDRGPFENIQYF
DNA: TGTGCCAGCAGTTGGGACAGGGGGCCCTTCGAGAACATTCAGTACTTC

size: few
J: TRBJ1-2
V: TRBV20-1
D: NA
CDR3: CSAREGGTIYGYTF
DNA: TGCAGTGCTAGAGAGGGAGGGACAATCTATGGCTACACCTTC

size: NA
J: TRBJ2-6
V: TRBV16
D: TRBD2
CDR3: CASTGGGLSGANVLTF
DNA: TGTGCCAGCACCGGCGGGGGGCTCTCTGGGGCCAACGTCCTGACTTTC

size: few
J: TRBJ1-1
V: TRBV2
D: TRBD1
CDR3: CATHRGMNTEAFF
DNA: TGTGCCACCCACAGGGGTATGAACACTGAAGCTTTCTTT

size: NA
J: TRBJ1-6
V: TRBV20-1
D: NA
CDR3: CSAREGDNNSPLHF
DNA: TGCAGTGCTAGAGAGGGCGATAATAATTCACCCCTCCACTTT

size: NA
J: TRBJ2-1
V: TRBV6-4
D: TRBD2
CDR3: CASSDEGLAYNEQFF
DNA: TGTGCCAGCAGTGACGAGGGACTAGCCTACAATGAGCAGTTCTTC

size: NA
J: TRBJ1-6
V: TRBV7-9
D: NA
CDR3: CASSFSSPLHF
DNA: TGTGCCAGCAGCTTCTCCTCACCCCTCCACTTT

size: NA
J: TRBJ2-5
V: TRBV5-1
D: TRBD2
CDR3: CASRHGIGGTQETQYF
DNA: TGCGCCAGCAGGCACGGTATCGGGGGGACCCAAGAGACCCAGTACTTC

size: NA
J: TRBJ1-1
V: TRBV3-1
D: NA
CDR3: CASASSAGTFYTEAFF
DNA: TGTGCCAGCGCATCCTCGGCTGGGACGTTTTACACTGAAGCTTTCTTT

size: NA
J: TRBJ2-7
V: TRBV29-1
D: NA
CDR3: CSVGKDFQQYF
DNA: TGCAGCGTTGGGAAGGACTTCCAGCAGTACTTC

size: NA
J: TRBJ1-1
V: TRBV11-2
D: NA
CDR3: CASSTFGGLNTEAFF
DNA: TGTGCCAGCAGCACCTTCGGGGGCCTGAACACTGAAGCTTTCTTT

size: NA
J: TRBJ2-7
V: TRBV5-1
D: NA
CDR3: CASSLEFSGGEQYF
DNA: TGCGCCAGCAGCTTGGAGTTTAGCGGAGGCGAGCAGTACTTC

size: NA
J: TRBJ2-1
V: TRBV7-6
D: NA
CDR3: CASSPGSAEQFF
DNA: TGTGCCAGCAGTCCAGGGTCGGCAGAGCAGTTCTTC

size: NA
J: TRBJ1-2
V: TRBV12-3/TRBV12-4
D: TRBD1
CDR3: CASTKQGPWGYTF
DNA: TGTGCCAGCACCAAACAGGGGCCTTGGGGCTACACCTTC

size: many
J: TRBJ1-3
V: TRBV3-1
D: NA
CDR3: CASSQPWAPSGNTIYF
DNA: TGTGCCAGCAGCCAACCCTGGGCTCCCTCTGGAAACACCATATATTTT

size: few
J: TRBJ2-7
V: TRBV18
D: TRBD2
CDR3: CASSPGGSGVSYEQYF
DNA: TGTGCCAGCTCCCCCGGGGGGTCAGGAGTTTCCTACGAGCAGTACTTC

size: NA
J: TRBJ1-2
V: TRBV2
D: NA
CDR3: CASRETGNYGYTF
DNA: TGTGCCAGCAGGGAGACAGGCAACTATGGCTACACCTTC

size: NA
J: TRBJ2-1
V: TRBV7-9
D: NA
CDR3: CASSPRQGPSYNEQFF
DNA: TGTGCCAGCAGCCCCCGGCAGGGGCCTTCCTACAATGAGCAGTTCTTC

size: few
J: TRBJ2-5
V: TRBV10-3
D: TRBD2
CDR3: CAISEGDYRGETQYF
DNA: TGTGCCATCAGCGAAGGGGACTACCGGGGGGAGACCCAGTACTTC

size: many
J: TRBJ2-5
V: TRBV6-1
D: TRBD2
CDR3: CASSEDRGGETQYF
DNA: TGTGCCAGCAGTGAAGATCGGGGGGGAGAGACCCAGTACTTC

size: NA
J: TRBJ2-7
V: TRBV12-3/TRBV12-4
D: TRBD1
CDR3: CASLRQGKYEQYF
DNA: TGTGCCAGCCTTCGACAGGGGAAATACGAGCAGTACTTC

size: few
J: TRBJ2-1
V: TRBV9
D: TRBD1
CDR3: CASSSYTGADNEQFF
DNA: TGTGCCAGCAGCTCTTATACAGGGGCGGACAATGAGCAGTTCTTC

size: NA
J: TRBJ2-5
V: TRBV29-1
D: NA
CDR3: CSVRGSQETQYF
DNA: TGCAGCGTTCGGGGGAGCCAAGAGACCCAGTACTTC

size: NA
J: TRBJ2-7
V: TRBV3-1
D: TRBD2
CDR3: CASSLNAGGYEQYF
DNA: TGTGCCAGCAGCCTCAATGCGGGGGGCTACGAGCAGTACTTC

size: NA
J: TRBJ2-1
V: TRBV10-3
D: NA
CDR3: CAIRGTSNEQFF
DNA: TGTGCCATCCGTGGAACGTCCAATGAGCAGTTCTTC

size: NA
J: TRBJ2-3
V: TRBV24-1
D: NA
CDR3: CATSDRAGGTDTQYF
DNA: TGTGCCACCAGTGATCGCGCGGGTGGCACAGATACGCAGTATTTT